The T cell receptor beta chain described here comes from a study of CD8 T cells in ankylosing spondylitis. Whole-study findings and limits: Disease-linked clones had a CD8+ phenotype and relatively low frequency in peripheral blood. Ankylosing spondylitis blood appeared to carry a characteristic TCR beta motif of roughly eight highly homologous variants.

Remarks on this clonotype: Its antigen remains unidentified.

The CDR3 is made up of 15 amino acids. CDR1 LGHNA and CDR2 YNFKEQ come from the germline V gene. The V end was cut by 6 bases, the J end by 6 bases, with 20 bases between. One entry per CDR3 protein results from TCRdb running MiXCR on the 5' RACE reads. The sample has approximately 550,000 distinct CDR3 sequences; approximately 11% are singletons. Sequences were obtained from blood, either unsorted or a sorted T cell fraction (not recorded which). This chain links TRBV4-2 with TRBJ1-1, with a possible D match to TRBD1 (5 bases). The TCR comes from a male donor with ankylosing spondylitis. The CDR3 protein is CASRLSGASSPEAFF. The CDR3 coding sequence is TGTGCCAGCAGACTATCCGGGGCCAGCAGCCCTGAAGCTTTCTTT.